A single sample gave rise to the 14 T cell receptor beta chains below, sequenced in a study of blood T cells in healthy people across ages (dated by TCRdb to 2014 to 2015). Receptor libraries were prepared by 5' RACE. TCRdb names Illumina HiSeq 2500 as the instrument used. A second PCR of about 6 to 11 cycles was run with a J-beta primer mix and a sample-barcoded 5' primer. The public reads were reprocessed in TCRdb via fastp at Q25 and MiXCR, keeping in-frame beta chains. Under each unique CDR3 protein, matching rows form one entry showing the most common genes and DNA. The sample table contains 600,000 or so distinct CDR3 sequences; only one count was recorded for around half of them. 20% to 25% of the sample comes from the top ten. Source material: blood. The receptor set was obtained from a man older than 75 in good health.

The chain recombines TRBV4-2 with TRBJ2-7, with D perhaps matching TRBD1 or TRBD2 (5 bases each). The CDR3 is made up of 15 amino acids. V lost 0 bases and J lost 0, with 9 bases in between. Germline V gives CDR1 LGHNA, CDR2 YNFKEQ. DNA of the CDR3: TGTGCCAGCAGCCAAGAGGGGACCATCTCCTACGAGCAGTACTTC. It encodes CASSQEGTISYEQYF.

The J gene is TRBJ2-3, the V gene TRBV20-1, with D perhaps matching TRBD2 (6 bases). Germline lookup yields CDR1 DFQATT and CDR2 SNEGSKA (reference sequence). V lost 2 bases, J lost 0 bases, and 9 bases lay in between. The CDR3 runs 14 residues. The CDR3 region is CSARSLASTDTQYF. The CDR3 bases are TGCAGTGCTAGAAGCCTAGCGAGCACAGATACGCAGTATTTT.

The V call is TRBV7-9, the J call TRBJ1-2; D might be TRBD1 (6 bases). Germline CDR1 SEHNR, CDR2 FQNEAQ (reference sequence). V gave up 6 bases and J gave up 8 bases, with 16 bases separating them. The CDR3 covers 13 residues. This CDR3 is CASRGGEVSGYTF. CDR3 sequence (DNA): TGTGCCAGCAGAGGGGGGGAGGTTAGCGGCTACACCTTC.

The chain has TRBV7-2 and TRBJ1-1; 9 bases match TRBD1. J lost 7 bases, V lost 5 bases, and 14 bases had no gene match. Germline values: CDR1 SGHTA, CDR2 FQGNSA. The CDR3 contains 16 residues. The CDR3 DNA is TGTGCCAGCAGCAGCATCGGGGACAGGGCGAATGGTGAAGCTTTCTTT. It codes for CASSSIGDRANGEAFF.

This clonotype was observed many times. V gene TRBV27 combines with J gene TRBJ1-2; maybe TRBD1 (6 bases). Germline values: CDR1 MNHEY, CDR2 SMNVEV (reference sequence). This CDR3 has 16 amino acids. V was trimmed by 4 bases and J by 1 base, leaving 16 bases between them. CDR3 bases: TGTGCCAGCAGTTCCATCGACAGGCAACATAACTATGGCTACACCTTC. Encoded protein: CASSSIDRQHNYGYTF.

The genes are TRBV6-4 and TRBJ2-7; perhaps TRBD1 as D (6 bases). The V and J ends lost 2 bases and 0 bases respectively, with 17 bases between them. This CDR3 spans 17 amino acids. Germline V lookup: CDR1 MRHNA, CDR2 SNTAGT. The CDR3 loop reads CASSDDPRTESSYEQYF. The CDR3 region has the DNA TGTGCCAGCAGTGACGACCCAAGGACAGAGAGCTCCTACGAGCAGTACTTC.

The chain combines TRBV6-2 or TRBV6-3 with TRBJ2-1, with 8 bases aligning to TRBD1. The CDR3 consists of 13 residues. The junction had 5 bases not matched to a gene; V was cut back by 5 bases and J by 8 bases. CDR1 is MNHEY and CDR2 is SVGEGT in the germline V gene. CDR3 region: CASSAQGVDEQFF. CDR3 DNA: TGTGCCAGCAGTGCACAGGGGGTTGATGAGCAGTTCTTC.

This clonotype was counted only a few times. The gene calls are TRBV30 and TRBJ1-6; D is unresolved. V was trimmed by 2 bases and J by 8 bases, leaving 7 bases between them. This CDR3 contains 12 residues. Germline CDR1 is GTSNPN and CDR2 is SVGIG (reference sequence). For the CDR3, the DNA is TGTGCCTGGAGTAGCAGGCATTCACCCCTCCACTTT. This translates into CAWSSRHSPLHF.

This clonotype was seen only a few times. V usage is TRBV11-3 and J usage is TRBJ1-1; D call uncertain. V lost 4 bases, J lost 0 bases, and 9 bases lay in between. Germline CDR1 SGHNT, CDR2 YENEEA. The CDR3 length is 14 residues. CDR3 in amino acids: CASSSSGVNTEAFF. The CDR3 DNA follows: TGTGCCAGCAGCTCAAGCGGGGTGAACACTGAAGCTTTCTTT.

J is TRBJ2-4 and V is TRBV12-3 or TRBV12-4, with 11 bases aligning to TRBD2. Germline trimming cut 8 bases from V and 13 bases from J; bases unmatched to any gene: 10. The CDR3 consists of 13 residues. CDR3 region: CASLPGLAEEQYF. The CDR3 DNA sequence: TGTGCCAGCCTACCGGGACTAGCGGAGGAGCAGTACTTC.

CDR3 residues: CSARRGWADDEQYF. CDR3 nucleotide sequence: TGCAGTGCTAGGCGCGGGTGGGCCGATGACGAGCAGTACTTC. The chain combines TRBV20-1 with TRBJ2-7, with D maybe TRBD2 (5 bases). V was pared by 3 bases and J by 5 bases, with 17 bases between. The germline V gene has CDR1 DFQATT and CDR2 SNEGSKA (reference sequence). The CDR3 runs 14 residues.

This chain joins TRBV2 and TRBJ2-5, with D maybe TRBD2 (7 bases). TRBJ2-7 matches the DNA end more closely, so the J call is doubtful. The CDR3 length is 16 residues. Germline V gene data show CDR1 as SNHLY and CDR2 as FYNNEI. CDR3 DNA sequence: TGTGCCAGCAGTCCGATTGTCGGGGGGCTACGCGGCGAGCAGTACTTC. This codes for CASSPIVGGLRGEQYF.

The chain recombines TRBV10-2 with TRBJ2-7, with 11 bases that match TRBD2. The J call is doubtful: the DNA matches TRBJ2-5 better. CDR1 and CDR2 from the germline V gene are WSHSY and SAAADI. The CDR3 is 16 amino acids. The CDR3 is CASSESLAGGRETQYF. CDR3 coding DNA: TGCGCCAGCAGTGAGTCGCTAGCGGGAGGAAGGGAGACCCAGTACTTC.

This clonotype was seen a handful of times. This sequence joins TRBV7-2 and TRBJ2-3; 10 bases are shared with TRBD2. The germline CDR1 and CDR2 sequences are SGHTA and FQGNSA. CDR3 length: 16 amino acids. V lost 5 bases and J lost 2; bases outside the gene matches: 7. The CDR3 bases are TGTGCCAGCAGCACCCGACTAGCGGGCAACACAGATACGCAGTATTTT. It is translated as CASSTRLAGNTDTQYF.